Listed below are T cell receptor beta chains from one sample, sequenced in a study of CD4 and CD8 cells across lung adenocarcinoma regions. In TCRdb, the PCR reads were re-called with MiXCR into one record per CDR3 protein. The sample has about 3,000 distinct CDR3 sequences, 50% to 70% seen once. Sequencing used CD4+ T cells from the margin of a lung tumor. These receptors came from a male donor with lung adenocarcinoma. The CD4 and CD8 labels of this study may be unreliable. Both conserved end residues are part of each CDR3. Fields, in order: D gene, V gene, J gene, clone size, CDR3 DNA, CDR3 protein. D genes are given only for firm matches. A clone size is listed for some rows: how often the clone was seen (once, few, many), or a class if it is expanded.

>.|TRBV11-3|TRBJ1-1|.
TGTGCCAGCAGCTCGGGTGGGATGAACACTGAAGCTTTCTTT
CASSSGGMNTEAFF
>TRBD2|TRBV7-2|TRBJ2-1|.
TGTGCCAGCAGCCATACTAGCGGGGTCTACAATGAGCAGTTCTTC
CASSHTSGVYNEQFF
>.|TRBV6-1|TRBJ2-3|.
TGTGCCAGCAGTGAGAAGCAAGGCACAGATACGCAGTATTTT
CASSEKQGTDTQYF
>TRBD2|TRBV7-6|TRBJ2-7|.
TGTGCCAGCAGCTTTACTAGCGGGAGGGATGGCGAGCAGTACTTC
CASSFTSGRDGEQYF
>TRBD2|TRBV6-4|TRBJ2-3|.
TGTGCCAGCGTGGGGGGGGTGGGCGACACAGATATTCAGTATTTT
CASVGGVGDTDIQYF
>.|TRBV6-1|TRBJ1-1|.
TGTGCCAGCAGTGAAGCCACACCGAACACTGAAGCTTTCTTT
CASSEATPNTEAFF
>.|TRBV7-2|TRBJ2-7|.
TGTGCCAGCAGCTTAGGAGCTCTCGAGCAGTACTTC
CASSLGALEQYF
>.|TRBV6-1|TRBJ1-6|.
TGTGCCAGCAGTGAAGGGGTGGGGCGGTCCTATAATTCACCCCTCCACTTT
CASSEGVGRSYNSPLHF
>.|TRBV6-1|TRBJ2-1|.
TGTGCCAGCAGCCCCCTAAGGGGCGATGAGCAGTTCTTC
CASSPLRGDEQFF
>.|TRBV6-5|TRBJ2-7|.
TGTGCCAGCAGTTACTCAGGAACTACCTACGAGCAGTACTTC
CASSYSGTTYEQYF
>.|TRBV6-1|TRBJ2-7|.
TGTGCCAGCAGTGTAATCGTGGGAGGCTCCTACGAGCAGTACTTC
CASSVIVGGSYEQYF
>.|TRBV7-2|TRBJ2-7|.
TGTGCCAGCAGCCAACAGGGCGGCGAGCAGTACTTC
CASSQQGGEQYF
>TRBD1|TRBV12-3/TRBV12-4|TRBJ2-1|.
TGTGCCAGCAGTTTATCGTCGACAGGGGGCACCTACAATGAGCAGTTCTTC
CASSLSSTGGTYNEQFF
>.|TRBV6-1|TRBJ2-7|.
TGTGCCAGCCGGGGGTTTGGGAGCTCCTACGAGCAGTACTTC
CASRGFGSSYEQYF
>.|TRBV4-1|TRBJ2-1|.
TGCGCCAGCAGCCAAGATGCGGTCCGTTCCTACAATGAGCAGTTCTTC
CASSQDAVRSYNEQFF
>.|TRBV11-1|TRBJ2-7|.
TGTGCCAGCAGCTTAGGCGGAAACCCCTACGAGCAGTACTTC
CASSLGGNPYEQYF
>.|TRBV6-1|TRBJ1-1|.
TGTGCCAGCAAAGGCAACACTGAAGCTTTCTTT
CASKGNTEAFF
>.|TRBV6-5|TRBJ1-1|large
TGTGCCAGCAGTTCCCCCGGGGGTGGCACTGAAGCTTTCTTT
CASSSPGGGTEAFF
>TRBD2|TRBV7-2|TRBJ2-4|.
TGTGCCAGCAGCAGTCGTCAACTAGCGCCCTACAATGAGCAGTACTTC
CASSSRQLAPYNEQYF
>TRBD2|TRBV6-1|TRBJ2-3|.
TGTGCCAGCAGTGTGCGGGAGTTAGGACTCCATACGCAGTATTTT
CASSVRELGLHTQYF
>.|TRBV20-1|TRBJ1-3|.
TGCAGTGCTGATCGGAAGAGCACACGTCTATATTTT
CSADRKSTRLYF
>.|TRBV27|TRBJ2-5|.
TGTGCCAGCAGTGGTACAGGGAGGGAAGAGACCCAGTACTTC
CASSGTGREETQYF
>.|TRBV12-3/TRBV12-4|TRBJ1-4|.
TGTGCCAGCAGTTTTGCGGGGGAAAAACTGTTTTTT
CASSFAGEKLFF
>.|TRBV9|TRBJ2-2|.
TGTGCCAGCAGCGTAGTCGTTAGCGGGAACACCGGGGAGCTGTTTTTT
CASSVVVSGNTGELFF
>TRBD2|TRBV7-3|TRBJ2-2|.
TGTGCCAGCAGCCGCTCTAGCGGGGGCCCCACCGGGGAGCTGTTTTTT
CASSRSSGGPTGELFF